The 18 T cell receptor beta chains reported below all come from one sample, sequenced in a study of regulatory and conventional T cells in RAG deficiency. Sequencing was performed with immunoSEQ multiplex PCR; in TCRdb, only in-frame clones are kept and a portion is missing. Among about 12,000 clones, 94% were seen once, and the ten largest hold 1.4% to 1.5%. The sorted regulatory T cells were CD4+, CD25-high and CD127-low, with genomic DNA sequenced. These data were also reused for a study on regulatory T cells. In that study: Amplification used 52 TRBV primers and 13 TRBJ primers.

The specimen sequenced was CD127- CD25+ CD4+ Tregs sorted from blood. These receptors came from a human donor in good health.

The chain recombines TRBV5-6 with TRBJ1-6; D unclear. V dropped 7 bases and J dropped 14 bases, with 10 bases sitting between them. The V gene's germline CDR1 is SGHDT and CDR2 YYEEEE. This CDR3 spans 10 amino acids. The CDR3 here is CASDIQALHF. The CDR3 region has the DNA TGTGCCAGCGATATTCAGGCCCTCCACTTT.

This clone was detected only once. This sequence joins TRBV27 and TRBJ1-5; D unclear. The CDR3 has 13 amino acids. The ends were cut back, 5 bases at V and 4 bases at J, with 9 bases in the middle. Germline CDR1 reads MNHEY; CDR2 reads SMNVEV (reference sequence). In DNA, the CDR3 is TGTGCCAGCAGTCCCCGGAGGAATCAGCCCCAGCATTTT. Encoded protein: CASSPRRNQPQHF.

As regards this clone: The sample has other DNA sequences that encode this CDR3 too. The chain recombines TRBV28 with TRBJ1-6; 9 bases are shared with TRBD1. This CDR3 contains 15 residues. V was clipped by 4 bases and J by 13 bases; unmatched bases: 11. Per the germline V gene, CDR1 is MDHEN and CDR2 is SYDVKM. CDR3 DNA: TGTGCCAGCAGTTGGGGACAGGGTAGGTTGTCCCCCCTCCACTTT. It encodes CASSWGQGRLSPLHF.

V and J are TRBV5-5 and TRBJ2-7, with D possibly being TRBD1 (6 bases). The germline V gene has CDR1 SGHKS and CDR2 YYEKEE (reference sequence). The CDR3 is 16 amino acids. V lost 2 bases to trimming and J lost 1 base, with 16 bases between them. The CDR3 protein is CASSFLIDRMSYEQYF. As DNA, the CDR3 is TGTGCCAGCAGCTTCCTAATCGACAGGATGTCCTACGAGCAGTACTTC.

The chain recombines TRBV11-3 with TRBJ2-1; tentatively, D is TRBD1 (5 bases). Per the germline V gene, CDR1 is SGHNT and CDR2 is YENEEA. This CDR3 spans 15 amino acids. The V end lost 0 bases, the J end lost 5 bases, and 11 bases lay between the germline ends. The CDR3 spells CASSLDGADHNEQFF. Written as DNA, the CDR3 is TGTGCCAGCAGCTTAGATGGGGCGGACCACAATGAGCAGTTCTTC.

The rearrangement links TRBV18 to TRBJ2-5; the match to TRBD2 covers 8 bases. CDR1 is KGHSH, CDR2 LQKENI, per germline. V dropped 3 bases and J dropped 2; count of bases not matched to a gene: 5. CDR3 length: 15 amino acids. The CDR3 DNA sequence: TGTGCCAGCTCACCCCGGACTAGCCGACAAGAGACCCAGTACTTC. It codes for CASSPRTSRQETQYF.

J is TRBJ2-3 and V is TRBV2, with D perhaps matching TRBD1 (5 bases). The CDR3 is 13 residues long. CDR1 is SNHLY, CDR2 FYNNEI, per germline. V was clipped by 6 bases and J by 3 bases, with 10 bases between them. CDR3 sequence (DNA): TGTGCCAGCAGAGGGGTGGTGACAGATACGCAGTATTTT. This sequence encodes CASRGVVTDTQYF.

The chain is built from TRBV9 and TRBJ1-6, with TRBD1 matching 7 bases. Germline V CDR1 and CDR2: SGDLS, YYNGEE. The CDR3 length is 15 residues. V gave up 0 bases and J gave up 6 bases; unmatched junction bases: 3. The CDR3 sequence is CASSVVGTANSPLHF. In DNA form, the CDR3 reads TGTGCCAGCAGCGTAGTTGGGACAGCTAATTCACCCCTCCACTTT.

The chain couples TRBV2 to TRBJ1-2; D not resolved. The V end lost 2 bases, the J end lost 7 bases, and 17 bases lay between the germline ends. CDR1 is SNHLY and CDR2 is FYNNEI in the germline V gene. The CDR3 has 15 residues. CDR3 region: CASSERPREYSGYTF. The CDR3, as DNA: TGTGCCAGCAGTGAACGGCCGAGGGAGTACAGTGGCTACACCTTC.

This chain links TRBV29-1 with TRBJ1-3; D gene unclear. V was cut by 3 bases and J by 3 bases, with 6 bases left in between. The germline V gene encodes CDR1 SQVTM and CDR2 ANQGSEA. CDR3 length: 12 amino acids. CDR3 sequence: CSVDRGGNTIYF. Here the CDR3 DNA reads TGCAGCGTTGATCGGGGTGGAAACACCATATATTTT.

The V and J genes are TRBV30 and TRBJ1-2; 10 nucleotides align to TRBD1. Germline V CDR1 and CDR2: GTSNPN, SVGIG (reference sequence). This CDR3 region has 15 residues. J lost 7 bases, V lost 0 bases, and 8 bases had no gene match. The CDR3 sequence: CAWSVPDRGLGGYTF. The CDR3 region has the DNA TGTGCCTGGAGTGTGCCCGACAGGGGGCTTGGTGGCTACACCTTC.

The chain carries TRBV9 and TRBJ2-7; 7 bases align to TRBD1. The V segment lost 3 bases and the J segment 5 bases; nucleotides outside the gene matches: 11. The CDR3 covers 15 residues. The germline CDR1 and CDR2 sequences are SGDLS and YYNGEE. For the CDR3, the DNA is TGTGCCAGCAGCGCCCCCAACAGGGGCCGAGACGAGCAGTACTTC. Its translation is CASSAPNRGRDEQYF.

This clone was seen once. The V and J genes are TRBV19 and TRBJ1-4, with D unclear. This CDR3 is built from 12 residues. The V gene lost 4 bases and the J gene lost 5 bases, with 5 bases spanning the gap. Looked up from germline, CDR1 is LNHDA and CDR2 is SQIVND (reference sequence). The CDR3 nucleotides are TGTGCCAGTAGTAGGCGGAATGAAAAACTGTTTTTT. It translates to CASSRRNEKLFF.

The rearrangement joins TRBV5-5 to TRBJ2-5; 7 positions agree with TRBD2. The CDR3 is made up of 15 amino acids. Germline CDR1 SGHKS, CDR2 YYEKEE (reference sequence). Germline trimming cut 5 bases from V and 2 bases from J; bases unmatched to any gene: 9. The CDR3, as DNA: TGTGCCAGCAGTTATGGGGCCGGGGGGCAAGAGACCCAGTACTTC. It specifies CASSYGAGGQETQYF.

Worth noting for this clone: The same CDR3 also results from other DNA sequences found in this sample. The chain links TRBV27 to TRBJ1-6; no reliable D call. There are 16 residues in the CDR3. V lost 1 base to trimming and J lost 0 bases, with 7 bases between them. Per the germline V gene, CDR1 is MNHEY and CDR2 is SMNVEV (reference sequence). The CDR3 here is CASSLFGISYNSPLHF. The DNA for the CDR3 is TGTGCCAGCAGTTTATTCGGGATCTCCTATAATTCACCCCTCCACTTT.

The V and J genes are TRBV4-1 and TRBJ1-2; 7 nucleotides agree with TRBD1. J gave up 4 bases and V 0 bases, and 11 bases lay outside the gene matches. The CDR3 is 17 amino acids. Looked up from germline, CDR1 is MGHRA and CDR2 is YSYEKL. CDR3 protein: CASSQDTRQGSVYGYTF. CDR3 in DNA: TGCGCCAGCAGCCAAGACACTAGACAGGGATCCGTCTATGGCTACACCTTC.

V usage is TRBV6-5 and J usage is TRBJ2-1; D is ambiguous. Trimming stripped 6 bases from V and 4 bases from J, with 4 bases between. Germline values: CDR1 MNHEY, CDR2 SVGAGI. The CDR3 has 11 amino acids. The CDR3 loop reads CASSRYNEQFF. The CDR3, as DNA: TGTGCCAGCAGCAGATACAATGAGCAGTTCTTC.

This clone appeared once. DNA for the CDR3: TGTGCCTGGAGTCAATCAGGGGGCCTGGGGTATGGCTACACCTTC. It encodes CAWSQSGGLGYGYTF. This rearrangement joins TRBV30 to TRBJ1-2, with 8 bases identical to TRBD1. Looked up from germline, CDR1 is GTSNPN and CDR2 is SVGIG (reference sequence). The trim removed 2 bases at V and 5 bases at J, leaving 10 bases unmatched. This CDR3 spans 15 amino acids.